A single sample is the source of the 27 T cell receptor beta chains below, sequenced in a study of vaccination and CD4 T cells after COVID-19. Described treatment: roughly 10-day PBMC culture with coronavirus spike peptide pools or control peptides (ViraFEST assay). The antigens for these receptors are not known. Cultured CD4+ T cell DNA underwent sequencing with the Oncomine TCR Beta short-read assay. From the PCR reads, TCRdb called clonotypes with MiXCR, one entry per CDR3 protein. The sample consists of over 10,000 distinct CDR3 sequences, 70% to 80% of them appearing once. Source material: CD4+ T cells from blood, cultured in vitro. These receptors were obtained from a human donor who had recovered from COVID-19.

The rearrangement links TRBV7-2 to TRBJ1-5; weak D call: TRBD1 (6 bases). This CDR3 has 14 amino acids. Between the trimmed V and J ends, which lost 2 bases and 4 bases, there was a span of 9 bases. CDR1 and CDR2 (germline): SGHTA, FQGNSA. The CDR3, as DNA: TGTGCCAGCAGCTTACAAGGGGGAAATCAGCCCCAGCATTTT. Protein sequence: CASSLQGGNQPQHF.

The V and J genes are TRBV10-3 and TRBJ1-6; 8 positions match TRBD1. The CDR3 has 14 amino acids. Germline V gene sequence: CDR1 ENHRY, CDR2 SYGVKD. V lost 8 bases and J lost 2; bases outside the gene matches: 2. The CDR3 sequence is CAIEDRAYNSPLHF. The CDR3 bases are TGTGCCATCGAGGACAGGGCCTATAATTCACCCCTCCACTTT.

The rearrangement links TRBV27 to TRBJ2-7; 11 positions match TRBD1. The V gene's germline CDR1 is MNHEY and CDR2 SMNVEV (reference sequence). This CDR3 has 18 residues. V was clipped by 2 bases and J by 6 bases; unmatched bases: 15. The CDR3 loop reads CASSLRFSLGDRGAEQYF. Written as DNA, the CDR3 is TGTGCCAGCAGTTTAAGGTTTTCTTTAGGGGACAGGGGGGCCGAGCAGTACTTC.

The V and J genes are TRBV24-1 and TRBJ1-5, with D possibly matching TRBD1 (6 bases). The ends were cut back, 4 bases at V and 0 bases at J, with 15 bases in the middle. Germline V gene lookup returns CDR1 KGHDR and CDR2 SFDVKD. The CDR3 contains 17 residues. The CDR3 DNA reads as TGTGCCACCAGTGACCCTACACAGGGAAATAGCAATCAGCCCCAGCATTTT. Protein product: CATSDPTQGNSNQPQHF.

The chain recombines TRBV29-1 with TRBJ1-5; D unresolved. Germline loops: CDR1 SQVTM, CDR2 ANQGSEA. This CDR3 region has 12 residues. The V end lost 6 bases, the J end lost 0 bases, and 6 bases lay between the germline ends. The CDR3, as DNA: TGCAGCGTCGGATCTAGCAATCAGCCCCAGCATTTT. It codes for CSVGSSNQPQHF. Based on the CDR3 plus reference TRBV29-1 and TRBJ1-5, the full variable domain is SAVISQKPSRDICQRGTSLTIQCQVDSQVTMMFWYRQQPGQSLTLIATANQGSEATYESGFVIDKFPISRPNLTFSTLTVSNMSPEDSSIYLCSVGSSNQPQHFGDGTRLSIL.

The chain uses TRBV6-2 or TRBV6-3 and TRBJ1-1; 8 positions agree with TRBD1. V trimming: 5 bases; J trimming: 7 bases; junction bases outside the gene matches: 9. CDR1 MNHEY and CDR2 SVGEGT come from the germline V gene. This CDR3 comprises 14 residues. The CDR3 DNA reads TGTGCCAGCAGTCGCCCGCCAGGACAGGGTGAAGCTTTCTTT. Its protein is CASSRPPGQGEAFF.

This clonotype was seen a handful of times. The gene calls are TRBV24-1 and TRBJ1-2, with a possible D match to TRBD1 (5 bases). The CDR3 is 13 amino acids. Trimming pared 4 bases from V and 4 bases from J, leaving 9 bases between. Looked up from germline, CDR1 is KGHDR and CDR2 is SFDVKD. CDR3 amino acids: CATSDRDSYGYTF. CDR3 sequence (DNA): TGTGCCACCAGTGACCGCGACAGCTATGGCTACACCTTC.

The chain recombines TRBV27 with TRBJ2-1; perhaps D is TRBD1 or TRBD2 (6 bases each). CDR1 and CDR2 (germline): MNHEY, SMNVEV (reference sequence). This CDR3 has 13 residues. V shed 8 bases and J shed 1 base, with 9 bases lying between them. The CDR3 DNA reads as TGTGCCAGCGGGGGGCAGTCCTACAATGAGCAGTTCTTC. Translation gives CASGGQSYNEQFF.

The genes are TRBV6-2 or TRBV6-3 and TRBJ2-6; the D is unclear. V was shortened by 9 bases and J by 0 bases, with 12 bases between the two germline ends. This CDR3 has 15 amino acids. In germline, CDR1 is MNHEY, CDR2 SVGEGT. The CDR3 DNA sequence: TGTGCCAGTAAGGACCCTAGCTCTGGGGCCAACGTCCTGACTTTC. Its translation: CASKDPSSGANVLTF.

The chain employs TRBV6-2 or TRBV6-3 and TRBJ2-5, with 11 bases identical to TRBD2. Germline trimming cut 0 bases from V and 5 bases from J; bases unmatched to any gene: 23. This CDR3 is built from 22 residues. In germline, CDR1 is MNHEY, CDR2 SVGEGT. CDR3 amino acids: CASSYSRLDPGLAVLLRETQYF. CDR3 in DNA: TGTGCCAGCAGTTACTCCCGATTGGATCCGGGACTAGCGGTCCTTCTGAGGGAGACCCAGTACTTC.

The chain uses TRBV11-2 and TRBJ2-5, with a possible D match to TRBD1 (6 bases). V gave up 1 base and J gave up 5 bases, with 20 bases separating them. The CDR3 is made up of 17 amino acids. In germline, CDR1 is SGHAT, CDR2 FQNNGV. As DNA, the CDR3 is TGTGCCAGCAGCTTAGCGTTTCGAGGGCCCCAGGGGGAGACCCAGTACTTC. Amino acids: CASSLAFRGPQGETQYF.

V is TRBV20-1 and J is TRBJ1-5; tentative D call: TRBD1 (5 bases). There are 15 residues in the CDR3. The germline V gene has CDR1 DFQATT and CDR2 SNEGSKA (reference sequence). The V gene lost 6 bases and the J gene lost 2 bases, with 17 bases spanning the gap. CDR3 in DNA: TGCAGTGCGACCCGCGGGGCCGGGGGCAATCAGCCCCAGCATTTT. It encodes CSATRGAGGNQPQHF.

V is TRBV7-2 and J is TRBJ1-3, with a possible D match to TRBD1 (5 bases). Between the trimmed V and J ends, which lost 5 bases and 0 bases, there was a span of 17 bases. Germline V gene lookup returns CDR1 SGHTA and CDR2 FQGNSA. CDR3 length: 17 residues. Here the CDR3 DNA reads TGTGCCAGCAGCCTCCAAGGCGGGGCCAGCTCTGGAAACACCATATATTTT. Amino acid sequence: CASSLQGGASSGNTIYF.

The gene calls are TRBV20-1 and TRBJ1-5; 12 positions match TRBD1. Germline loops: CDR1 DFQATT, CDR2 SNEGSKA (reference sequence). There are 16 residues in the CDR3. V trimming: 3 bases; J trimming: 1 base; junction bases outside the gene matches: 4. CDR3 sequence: CSARGQGAISNQPQHF. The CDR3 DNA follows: TGCAGTGCTAGGGGACAGGGGGCAATAAGCAATCAGCCCCAGCATTTT.

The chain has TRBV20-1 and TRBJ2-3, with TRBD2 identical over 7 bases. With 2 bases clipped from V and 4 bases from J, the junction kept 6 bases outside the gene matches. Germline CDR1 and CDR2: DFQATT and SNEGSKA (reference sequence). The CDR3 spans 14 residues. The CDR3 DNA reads TGCAGTGCTAGATGGCGGGAGAGGGCAGATACGCAGTATTTT. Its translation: CSARWRERADTQYF.

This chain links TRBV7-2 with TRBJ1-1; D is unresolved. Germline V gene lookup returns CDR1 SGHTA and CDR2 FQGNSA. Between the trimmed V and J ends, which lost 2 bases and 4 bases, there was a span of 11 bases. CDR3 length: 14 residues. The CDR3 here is CASSLSPGSTEAFF. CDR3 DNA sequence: TGTGCCAGCAGCTTAAGTCCGGGCAGCACTGAAGCTTTCTTT.

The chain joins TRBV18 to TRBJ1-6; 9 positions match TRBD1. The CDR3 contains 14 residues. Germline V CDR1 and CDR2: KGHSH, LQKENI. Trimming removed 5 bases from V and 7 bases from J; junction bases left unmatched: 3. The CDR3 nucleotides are TGTGCCAGCTCAAGGGACAGGGAAAATTCACCCCTCCACTTT. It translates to CASSRDRENSPLHF.

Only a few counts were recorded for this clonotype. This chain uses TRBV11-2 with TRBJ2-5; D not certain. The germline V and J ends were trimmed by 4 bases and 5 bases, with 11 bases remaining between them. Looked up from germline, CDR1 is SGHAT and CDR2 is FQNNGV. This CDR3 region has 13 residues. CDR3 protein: CASSSTRTETQYF. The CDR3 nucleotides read TGTGCCAGCAGCTCAACGCGGACGGAGACCCAGTACTTC.

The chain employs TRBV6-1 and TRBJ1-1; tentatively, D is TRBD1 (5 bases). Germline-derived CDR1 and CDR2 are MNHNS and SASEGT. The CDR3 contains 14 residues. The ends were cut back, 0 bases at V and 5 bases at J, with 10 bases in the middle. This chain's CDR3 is CASSEAGEWTEAFF. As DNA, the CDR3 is TGTGCCAGCAGTGAAGCGGGGGAGTGGACTGAAGCTTTCTTT.

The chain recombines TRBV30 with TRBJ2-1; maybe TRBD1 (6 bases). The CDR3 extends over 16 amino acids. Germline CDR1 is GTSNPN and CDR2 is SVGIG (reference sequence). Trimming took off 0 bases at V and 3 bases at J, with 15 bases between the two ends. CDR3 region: CAWSVSRGGIYNEQFF. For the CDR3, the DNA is TGTGCCTGGAGTGTAAGTCGAGGGGGTATCTACAATGAGCAGTTCTTC.

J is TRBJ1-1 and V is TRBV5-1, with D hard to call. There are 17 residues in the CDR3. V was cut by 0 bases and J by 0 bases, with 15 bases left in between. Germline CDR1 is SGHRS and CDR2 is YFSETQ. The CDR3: CASSLVVGGSMNTEAFF. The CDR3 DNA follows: TGCGCCAGCAGCTTGGTCGTAGGTGGCAGCATGAACACTGAAGCTTTCTTT.

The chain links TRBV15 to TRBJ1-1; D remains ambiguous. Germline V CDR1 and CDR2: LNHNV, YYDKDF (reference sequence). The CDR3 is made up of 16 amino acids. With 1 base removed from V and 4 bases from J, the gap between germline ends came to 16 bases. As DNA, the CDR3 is TGTGCCACCAGCAGAGGAAGATGGGCTTTGGGCACTGAAGCTTTCTTT. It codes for CATSRGRWALGTEAFF.

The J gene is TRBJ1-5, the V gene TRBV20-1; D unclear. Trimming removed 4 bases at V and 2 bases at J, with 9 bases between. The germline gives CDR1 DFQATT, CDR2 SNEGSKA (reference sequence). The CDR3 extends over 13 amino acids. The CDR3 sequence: CSATLGGNQPQHF. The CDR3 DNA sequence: TGCAGTGCTACCCTGGGAGGCAATCAGCCCCAGCATTTT.

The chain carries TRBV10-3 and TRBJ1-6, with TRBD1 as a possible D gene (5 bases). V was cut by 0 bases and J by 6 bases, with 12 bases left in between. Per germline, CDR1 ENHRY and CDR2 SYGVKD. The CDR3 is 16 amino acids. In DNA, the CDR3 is TGTGCCATCAGTGAGTCAGCGACAGACCTTAATTCACCCCTCCACTTT. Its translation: CAISESATDLNSPLHF.

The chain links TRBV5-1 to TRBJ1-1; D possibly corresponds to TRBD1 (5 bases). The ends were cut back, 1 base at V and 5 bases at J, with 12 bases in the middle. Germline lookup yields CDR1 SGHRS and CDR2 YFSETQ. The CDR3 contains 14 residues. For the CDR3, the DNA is TGCGCCAGCAGCTTGAAGGGGATGCGTACTGAAGCTTTCTTT. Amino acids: CASSLKGMRTEAFF.

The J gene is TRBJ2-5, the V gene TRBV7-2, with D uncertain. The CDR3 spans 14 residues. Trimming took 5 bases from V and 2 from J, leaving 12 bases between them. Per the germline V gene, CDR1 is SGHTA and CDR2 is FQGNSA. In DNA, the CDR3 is TGTGCCAGCAGCCCCCCCCCGTATCAAGAGACCCAGTACTTC. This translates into CASSPPPYQETQYF.

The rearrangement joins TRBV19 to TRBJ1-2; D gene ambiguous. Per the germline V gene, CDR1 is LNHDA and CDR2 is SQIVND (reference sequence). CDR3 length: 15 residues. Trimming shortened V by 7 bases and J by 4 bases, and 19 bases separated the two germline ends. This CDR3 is CASTPTRGGVYGYTF. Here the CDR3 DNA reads TGTGCCAGTACCCCCACCCGGGGAGGAGTCTATGGCTACACCTTC.